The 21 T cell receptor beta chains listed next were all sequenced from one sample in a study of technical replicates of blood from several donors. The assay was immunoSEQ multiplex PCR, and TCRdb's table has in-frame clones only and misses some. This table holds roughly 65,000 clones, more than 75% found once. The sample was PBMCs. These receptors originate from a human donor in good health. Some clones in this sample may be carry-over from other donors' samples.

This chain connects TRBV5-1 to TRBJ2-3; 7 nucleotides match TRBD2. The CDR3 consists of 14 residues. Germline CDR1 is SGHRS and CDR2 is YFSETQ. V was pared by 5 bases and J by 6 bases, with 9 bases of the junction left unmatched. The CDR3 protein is CASRGGQARDTQYF. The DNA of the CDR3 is TGCGCCAGCAGGGGAGGGCAGGCGAGGGATACGCAGTATTTT.

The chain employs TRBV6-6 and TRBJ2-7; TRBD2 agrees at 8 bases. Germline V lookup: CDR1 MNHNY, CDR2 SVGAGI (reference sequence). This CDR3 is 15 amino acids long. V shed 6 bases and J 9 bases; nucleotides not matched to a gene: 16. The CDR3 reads CASSVSSGFGPRQYF. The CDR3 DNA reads TGTGCCAGCAGCGTCTCTAGCGGGTTCGGCCCAAGGCAGTACTTC.

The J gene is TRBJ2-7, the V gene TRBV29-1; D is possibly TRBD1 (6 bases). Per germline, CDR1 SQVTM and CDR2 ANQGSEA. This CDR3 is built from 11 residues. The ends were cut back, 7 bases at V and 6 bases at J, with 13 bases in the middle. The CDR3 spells CSATQGSEQYF. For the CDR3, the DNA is TGCAGCGCAACCCAGGGGAGCGAGCAGTACTTC.

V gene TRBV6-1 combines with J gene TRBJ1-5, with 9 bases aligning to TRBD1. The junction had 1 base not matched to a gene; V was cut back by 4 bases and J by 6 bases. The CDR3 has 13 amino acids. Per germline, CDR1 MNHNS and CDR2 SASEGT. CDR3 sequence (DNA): TGTGCCAGCAGTGGGGACAGGGCTCAGCCCCAGCATTTT. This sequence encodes CASSGDRAQPQHF.

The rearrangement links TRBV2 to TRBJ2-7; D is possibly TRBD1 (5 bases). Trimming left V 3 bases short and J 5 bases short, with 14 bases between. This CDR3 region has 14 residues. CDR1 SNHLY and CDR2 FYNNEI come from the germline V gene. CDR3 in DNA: TGTGCCAGCAGTGATTTAATGCAGGGTGACGAGCAGTACTTC. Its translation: CASSDLMQGDEQYF.

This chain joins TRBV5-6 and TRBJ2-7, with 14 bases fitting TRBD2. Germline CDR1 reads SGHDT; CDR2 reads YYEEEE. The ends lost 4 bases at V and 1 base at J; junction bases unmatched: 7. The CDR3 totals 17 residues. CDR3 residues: CASSPRTSGRRSYEQYF. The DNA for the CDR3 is TGTGCCAGCAGCCCAAGGACTAGCGGGAGGAGGTCCTACGAGCAGTACTTC.

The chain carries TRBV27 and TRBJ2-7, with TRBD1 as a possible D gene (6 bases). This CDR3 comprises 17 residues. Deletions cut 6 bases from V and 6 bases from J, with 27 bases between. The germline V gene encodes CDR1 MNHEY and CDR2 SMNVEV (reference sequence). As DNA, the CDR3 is TGTGCCAGCAGAGGACTTCGGACAGCGCAGGTCGAGGGCGAGCAGTACTTC. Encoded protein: CASRGLRTAQVEGEQYF.

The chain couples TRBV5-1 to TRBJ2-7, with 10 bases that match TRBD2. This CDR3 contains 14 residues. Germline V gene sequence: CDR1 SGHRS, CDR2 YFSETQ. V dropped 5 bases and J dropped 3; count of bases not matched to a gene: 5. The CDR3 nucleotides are TGCGCCAGCAGACCTAGCGGGGGAAACTACGAGCAGTACTTC. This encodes CASRPSGGNYEQYF.

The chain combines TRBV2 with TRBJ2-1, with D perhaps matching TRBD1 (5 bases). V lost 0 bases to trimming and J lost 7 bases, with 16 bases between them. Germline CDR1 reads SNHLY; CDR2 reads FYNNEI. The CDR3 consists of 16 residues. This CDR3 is CASSEAVLQGRNEQFF. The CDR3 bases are TGTGCCAGCAGTGAAGCTGTCTTGCAGGGAAGGAATGAGCAGTTCTTC.

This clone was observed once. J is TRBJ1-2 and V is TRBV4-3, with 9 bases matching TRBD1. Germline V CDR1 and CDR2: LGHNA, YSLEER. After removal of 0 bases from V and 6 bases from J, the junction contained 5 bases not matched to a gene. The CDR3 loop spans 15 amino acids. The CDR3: CASSQDYTGGDGYTF. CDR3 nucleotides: TGCGCCAGCAGCCAAGATTATACAGGGGGCGATGGCTACACCTTC.

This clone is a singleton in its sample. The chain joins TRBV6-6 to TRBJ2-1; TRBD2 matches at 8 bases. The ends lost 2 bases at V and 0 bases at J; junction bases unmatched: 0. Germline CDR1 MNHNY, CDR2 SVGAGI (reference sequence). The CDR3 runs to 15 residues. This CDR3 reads CASSYGTSSYNEQFF. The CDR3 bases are TGTGCCAGCAGTTACGGGACTAGCTCCTACAATGAGCAGTTCTTC.

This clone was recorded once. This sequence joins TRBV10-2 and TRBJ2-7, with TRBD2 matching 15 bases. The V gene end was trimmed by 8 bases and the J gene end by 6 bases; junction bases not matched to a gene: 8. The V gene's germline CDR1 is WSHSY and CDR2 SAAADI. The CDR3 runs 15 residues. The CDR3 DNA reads TGCGCCAGCTGGGGACTAGCGGGGGGTCCTGTCGAGCAGTACTTC. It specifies CASWGLAGGPVEQYF.

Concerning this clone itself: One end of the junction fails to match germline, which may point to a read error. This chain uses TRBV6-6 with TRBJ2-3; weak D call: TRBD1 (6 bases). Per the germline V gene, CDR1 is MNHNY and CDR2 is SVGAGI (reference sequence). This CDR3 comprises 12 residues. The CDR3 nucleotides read TGTGCCAGCACCGTACTTGGCGGACAGCCACATTTT. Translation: CASTVLGGQPHF.

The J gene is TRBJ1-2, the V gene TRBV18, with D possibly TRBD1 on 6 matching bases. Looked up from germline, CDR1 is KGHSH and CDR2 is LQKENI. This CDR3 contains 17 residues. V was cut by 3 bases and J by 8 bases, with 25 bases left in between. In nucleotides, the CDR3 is TGTGCCAGCTCACCTATAGACCCAGGGGCCCCGGGCCAAGGCTACACCTTC. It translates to CASSPIDPGAPGQGYTF. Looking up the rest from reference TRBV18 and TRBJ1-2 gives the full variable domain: NAGVMQNPRHLVRRRGQEARLRCSPMKGHSHVYWYRQLPEEGLKFMVYLQKENIIDESGMPKERFSAEFPKEGPSILRIQQVVRGDSAAYFCASSPIDPGAPGQGYTFGSGTRLTVV.

The CDR3 is CAISGAWTDYGYTF. Written as DNA, the CDR3 is TGTGCCATCAGTGGTGCGTGGACAGACTATGGCTACACCTTC. V and J are TRBV10-3 and TRBJ1-2, with a tentative D call TRBD1 (6 bases). This CDR3 spans 14 amino acids. Trimming stripped 4 bases from V and 3 bases from J, with 12 bases between. Germline V CDR1 and CDR2: ENHRY, SYGVKD.

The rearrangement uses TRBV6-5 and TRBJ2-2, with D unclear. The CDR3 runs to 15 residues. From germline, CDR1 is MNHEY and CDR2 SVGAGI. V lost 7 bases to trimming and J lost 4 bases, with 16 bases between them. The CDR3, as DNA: TGTGCCAGCACCCCGTCGGTCCTAAGCACCGGGGAGCTGTTTTTT. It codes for CASTPSVLSTGELFF.

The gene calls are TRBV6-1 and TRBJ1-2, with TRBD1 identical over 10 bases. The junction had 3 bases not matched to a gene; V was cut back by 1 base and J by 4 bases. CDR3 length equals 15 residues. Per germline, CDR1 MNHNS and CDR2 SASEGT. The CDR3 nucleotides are TGTGCCAGCAGTGAAGAGACAGGGGGCGGCTATGGCTACACCTTC. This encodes CASSEETGGGYGYTF.

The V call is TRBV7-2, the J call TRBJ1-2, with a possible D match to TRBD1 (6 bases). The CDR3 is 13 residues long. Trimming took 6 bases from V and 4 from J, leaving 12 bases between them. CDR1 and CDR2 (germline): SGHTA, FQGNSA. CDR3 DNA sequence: TGTGCCAGCAGGGAGGGGGGGTCCTATGGCTACACCTTC. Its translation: CASREGGSYGYTF.

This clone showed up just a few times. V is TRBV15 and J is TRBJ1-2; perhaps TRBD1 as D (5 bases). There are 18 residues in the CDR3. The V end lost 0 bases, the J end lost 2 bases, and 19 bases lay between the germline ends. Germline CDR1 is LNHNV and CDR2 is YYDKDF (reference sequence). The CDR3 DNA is TGTGCCACCAGCAGAGATCAGCCAGGCGGAAGGGGAAACTATGGCTACACCTTC. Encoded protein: CATSRDQPGGRGNYGYTF. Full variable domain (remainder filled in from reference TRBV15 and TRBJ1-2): DAMVIQNPRYQVTQFGKPVTLSCSQTLNHNVMYWYQQKSSQAPKLLFHYYDKDFNNEADTPDNFQSRRPNTSFCFLDIRSPGLGDTAMYLCATSRDQPGGRGNYGYTFGSGTRLTVV.

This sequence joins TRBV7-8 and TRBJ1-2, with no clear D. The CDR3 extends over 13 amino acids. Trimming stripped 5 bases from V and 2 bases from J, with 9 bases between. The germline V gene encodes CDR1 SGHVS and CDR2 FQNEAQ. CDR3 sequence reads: CASSRRGNYGYTF. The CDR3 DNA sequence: TGTGCCAGCAGCCGTAGAGGAAACTATGGCTACACCTTC.

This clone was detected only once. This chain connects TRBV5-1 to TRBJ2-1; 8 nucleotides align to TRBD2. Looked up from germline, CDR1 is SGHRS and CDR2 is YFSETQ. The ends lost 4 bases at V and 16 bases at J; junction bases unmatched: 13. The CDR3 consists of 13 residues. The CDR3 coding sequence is TGCGCCAGCAGCGGAGGGCCGGGACTAGTCTGTTTCTTC. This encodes CASSGGPGLVCFF.